The entry below describes one T cell receptor (beta chain). Its antigen is unknown. This sample was taken from a study of OX40 agonist ivuxolimab in advanced cancers. Study-wide points: Some nonresponders additionally presented with little normalized T-cell clonal expansion. CD8+ T cells averaged more expanded clones than CD4+.

J lost 4 bases, V lost 5 bases, and 7 bases had no gene match. Germline assignment: CDR1 SGHAT and CDR2 FQNNGV. The CDR3 is made up of 15 amino acids. Produced via immunoSEQ multiplex PCR; TCRdb's table is partial and in-frame only. The table has tens of thousands of clones, roughly 90% seen once. The clonotype was recovered from an adult with an advanced solid tumor such as melanoma, head and neck, liver or kidney cancer. Sample: CD4+ or CD8+ T cells sorted from blood, taken in a trial of the OX40 agonist ivuxolimab. The chain combines TRBV11-2 with TRBJ2-2; the match to TRBD1 covers 7 bases. As DNA, the CDR3 is TGTGCCAGCAGCCGCAAGACAGGGCTCACCGGGGAGCTGTTTTTT. It codes for CASSRKTGLTGELFF.